Below, 30 T cell receptor beta chains from the same sample are listed, as sequenced in a study of T-cell memory formation after mild COVID-19 listed by TCRdb under 2021. The library was obtained by 5' RACE. TCRdb records Illumina NovaSeq 6000 as the sequencer. Starting from the raw public reads, TCRdb applied fastp trimming at Q25, assembled clones with MiXCR and retained in-frame beta chains. CDR3 protein duplicates are merged, each entry listing the most common genes and DNA. In this sample the table shows around 200,000 distinct CDR3 sequences, approximately 10% of which occur a single time. Of the sample, 2.5% to 3.5% falls within the top ten clones. Sample: PBMCs or a T cell subset sorted from them (not recorded which). All receptors come from a man aged 18 to 35 who had mild COVID-19 (a few samples of this study predate the infection). The sample titles of this study are shuffled in the database, so cell type and time point are left out; the donor was told from shared clones.

J is TRBJ2-5 and V is TRBV15; 10 nucleotides align to TRBD2. Unmatched junction bases numbered 3, after V lost 0 bases and J lost 5 bases. The CDR3 contains 15 residues. Per germline, CDR1 LNHNV and CDR2 YYDKDF (reference sequence). The CDR3 nucleotides are TGTGCCACCAGCAGAGAGAGCGGGGGGGCTGAGACCCAGTACTTC. This translates into CATSRESGGAETQYF.

The chain combines TRBV25-1 with TRBJ2-1; D is undetermined. The V and J ends lost 2 bases and 9 bases respectively, with 11 bases between them. Looked up from germline, CDR1 is MGHDK and CDR2 is SYGVNS. This CDR3 is 13 amino acids long. The CDR3 bases are TGTGCCAGCAGTGAAAGGTCGTTAGGTGAGCAGTTCTTC. Encoded protein: CASSERSLGEQFF.

A few counts support this clonotype. V gene TRBV11-2 combines with J gene TRBJ1-6; no clear D. CDR3 length: 16 amino acids. Between the trimmed V and J ends, which lost 1 base and 0 bases, there was a span of 7 bases. Germline CDR1 SGHAT, CDR2 FQNNGV. CDR3 nucleotides: TGTGCCAGCAGCTTAGCAGAACTCTCCTATAATTCACCCCTCCACTTT. Translation: CASSLAELSYNSPLHF.

The chain uses TRBV20-1 and TRBJ2-2; no clear D gene. CDR1 DFQATT and CDR2 SNEGSKA come from the germline V gene (reference sequence). The CDR3 covers 13 residues. CDR3 protein: CSATGPPTGELFF. CDR3 coding DNA: TGCAGCGCCACCGGACCGCCCACCGGGGAGCTGTTTTTT.

This clonotype was observed a handful of times. The rearrangement uses TRBV5-1 and TRBJ2-5, with a tentative D call TRBD1 (6 bases). Trimming removed 2 bases from V and 2 bases from J, with 13 bases in between. Germline loops: CDR1 SGHRS, CDR2 YFSETQ. There are 15 residues in the CDR3. This chain's CDR3 is CASSLPQGIQETQYF. The CDR3, as DNA: TGCGCCAGCAGCTTACCTCAGGGGATACAAGAGACCCAGTACTTC.

This clonotype was detected a few times. The rearrangement uses TRBV28 and TRBJ2-3; 10 bases are shared with TRBD2. The V and J ends lost 5 bases and 5 bases, in that order; junction bases with no gene match: 7. Germline V gene sequence: CDR1 MDHEN, CDR2 SYDVKM. The CDR3 length is 15 residues. CDR3 nucleotide sequence: TGTGCCAGCAGTCCCCCGGGACTAGCGATAGATACGCAGTATTTT. Translated, it gives CASSPPGLAIDTQYF. The full variable domain, in which reference TRBV28 and TRBJ2-3 provide the parts outside the CDR3, is DVKVTQSSRYLVKRTGEKVFLECVQDMDHENMFWYRQDPGLGLRLIYFSYDVKMKEKGDIPEGYSVSREKKERFSLILESASTNQTSMYLCASSPPGLAIDTQYFGPGTRLTVL.

This clonotype was seen a handful of times. CDR3 residues: CASSFTDAANTGELFF. DNA for the CDR3: TGTGCCAGCAGTTTCACCGACGCAGCGAACACCGGGGAGCTGTTTTTT. V usage is TRBV9 and J usage is TRBJ2-2; D not certain. The V gene lost 5 bases and the J gene lost 0 bases, with 14 bases spanning the gap. Per the germline V gene, CDR1 is SGDLS and CDR2 is YYNGEE. The CDR3 totals 16 residues.

V gene TRBV6-2 or TRBV6-3 combines with J gene TRBJ2-5; 8 nucleotides align to TRBD1. CDR1 and CDR2 from the germline V gene are MNHEY and SVGEGT. The CDR3 spans 14 residues. V gave up 5 bases and J gave up 2 bases; unmatched junction bases: 4. The CDR3 is CASSGQGFQETQYF. For the CDR3, the DNA is TGTGCCAGCAGTGGACAGGGTTTTCAAGAGACCCAGTACTTC.

This clonotype was observed a few times. V is TRBV12-3 or TRBV12-4 and J is TRBJ1-3, with D uncertain. V lost 3 bases and J 5 bases, leaving 5 bases between the germline ends. There are 12 residues in the CDR3. The CDR3, as DNA: TGTGCCAGCAGTTTTTATCGAAACACCATATATTTT. Protein sequence: CASSFYRNTIYF.

The chain uses TRBV7-6 and TRBJ2-5, with TRBD2 identical over 8 bases. CDR3 size: 14 residues. Germline V gives CDR1 SGHVS, CDR2 FNYEAQ. Trimming at V came to 5 bases and at J to 5 bases, leaving 7 bases not matched to a gene. CDR3 residues: CASSPRLASETQYF. CDR3 DNA sequence: TGTGCCAGCAGCCCCCGACTAGCGAGTGAGACCCAGTACTTC. Complete variable domain (other parts from reference TRBV7-6 and TRBJ2-5): GAGVSQSPRYKVTKRGQDVALRCDPISGHVSLYWYRQALGQGPEFLTYFNYEAQQDKSGLPNDRFSAERPEGSISTLTIQRTEQRDSAMYRCASSPRLASETQYFGPGTRLLVL.

This chain uses TRBV3-1 with TRBJ2-3, with D possibly being TRBD1 (5 bases). Trimming pared 4 bases from V and 2 bases from J, leaving 10 bases between. The CDR3 runs to 14 residues. Germline CDR1 is LGHDT and CDR2 is YNNKEL (reference sequence). CDR3 sequence (DNA): TGTGCCAGCAGCCTCAGGGTTTCCACAGATACGCAGTATTTT. Its translation: CASSLRVSTDTQYF.

The chain recombines TRBV10-3 with TRBJ1-2; D is perhaps TRBD1 (5 bases). From germline, CDR1 is ENHRY and CDR2 SYGVKD. The CDR3 contains 9 residues. The V end lost 9 bases, the J end lost 8 bases, and 7 bases lay between the germline ends. The DNA of the CDR3 is TGTGCCATAGGGGACGGCTACACCTTC. It specifies CAIGDGYTF.

The sample holds many counts of this clonotype. The V call is TRBV11-2, the J call TRBJ2-2; no reliable D call. Germline loops: CDR1 SGHAT, CDR2 FQNNGV. This CDR3 region has 11 residues. V dropped 2 bases and J dropped 5 bases, with 0 bases sitting between them. The chain's CDR3 is CASSLTGELFF. In DNA, the CDR3 is TGTGCCAGCAGCTTAACCGGGGAGCTGTTTTTT.

Ten or more counts support this clonotype. V gene TRBV5-4 combines with J gene TRBJ2-3, with no clear D. The CDR3 length is 11 residues. Between the trimmed V and J ends, which lost 4 bases and 5 bases, there was a span of 5 bases. Germline V CDR1 and CDR2: SGHNT, YYREEE (reference sequence). The CDR3 is CASSARDTQYF. CDR3 nucleotides: TGTGCCAGCAGCGCGCGAGATACGCAGTATTTT.

This clonotype was recorded many times. V and J are TRBV18 and TRBJ2-7, with D unclear. The CDR3 extends over 13 amino acids. V was cut by 3 bases and J by 2 bases, with 8 bases left in between. CDR1 is KGHSH, CDR2 LQKENI, per germline. Written as DNA, the CDR3 is TGTGCCAGCTCACCGGACGGTGCCTACGAGCAGTACTTC. Translating it yields CASSPDGAYEQYF.

This clonotype was recorded a few times. The chain has TRBV7-9 and TRBJ2-1; weak D call: TRBD2 (5 bases). This CDR3 has 13 amino acids. Germline lookup yields CDR1 SEHNR and CDR2 FQNEAQ (reference sequence). Trimming took off 5 bases at V and 15 bases at J, with 20 bases between the two ends. CDR3 sequence (DNA): TGTGCCAGCAGCCCGGCCGTTGGAGGCCGCGGGTTCTTC. It specifies CASSPAVGGRGFF.

The chain has TRBV4-1 and TRBJ2-1; 11 bases are shared with TRBD2. CDR3 length: 15 amino acids. Germline CDR1 MGHRA, CDR2 YSYEKL. V was pared by 6 bases and J by 7 bases, with 8 bases of the junction left unmatched. The CDR3 nucleotides read TGCGCCAGCAGAACGCTAGCGGGGGGCGTAAATGAGCAGTTCTTC. It codes for CASRTLAGGVNEQFF.

This clonotype has more than one count but fewer than ten. The V call is TRBV7-9, the J call TRBJ1-2; maybe TRBD1 (5 bases). The CDR3 spans 18 residues. Germline V lookup: CDR1 SEHNR, CDR2 FQNEAQ (reference sequence). Trimming removed 4 bases at V and 2 bases at J, with 23 bases between. In DNA, the CDR3 is TGTGCCAGCAGCTCAGGGAGAGGTCTACAGAGACTCAACTATGGCTACACCTTC. Encoded protein: CASSSGRGLQRLNYGYTF. Full variable domain (outside the CDR3, taken from reference TRBV7-9 and TRBJ1-2): DTGVSQNPRHKITKRGQNVTFRCDPISEHNRLYWYRQTLGQGPEFLTYFQNEAQLEKSRLLSDRFSAERPKGSFSTLEIQRTEQGDSAMYLCASSSGRGLQRLNYGYTFGSGTRLTVV.

The chain joins TRBV7-3 to TRBJ2-2; D remains ambiguous. Germline V gives CDR1 SGHTA, CDR2 FQGTGA. Trimming cost V 1 base and J 3 bases, with 9 bases left between them. The CDR3 totals 15 residues. Written as DNA, the CDR3 is TGTGCCAGCAGCTTAAGCCCGGGTGACACCGGGGAGCTGTTTTTT. Encoded protein: CASSLSPGDTGELFF.

The CDR3 DNA is TGCGCCAGCAGCCAAGGGGACAGGGAGGTCAATGGCTACACCTTC. This translates into CASSQGDREVNGYTF. The rearrangement links TRBV4-1 to TRBJ1-2; 9 bases map to TRBD1. The CDR3 is made up of 15 amino acids. V was clipped by 1 base and J by 6 bases; unmatched bases: 6. CDR1 MGHRA and CDR2 YSYEKL come from the germline V gene.

The chain recombines TRBV19 with TRBJ1-4; 8 bases match TRBD1. The CDR3 extends over 16 amino acids. Germline lookup yields CDR1 LNHDA and CDR2 SQIVND (reference sequence). The V segment lost 5 bases and the J segment 2 bases; nucleotides outside the gene matches: 7. This CDR3 reads CASSGTGAATNEKLFF. In DNA, the CDR3 is TGTGCCAGTAGTGGGACAGGAGCCGCGACTAATGAAAAACTGTTTTTT.

This clonotype came up a few times. The V and J genes are TRBV20-1 and TRBJ2-7; D gene ambiguous. The CDR3 has 11 amino acids. Germline CDR1 DFQATT, CDR2 SNEGSKA (reference sequence). V lost 3 bases and J lost 4, with 7 bases in between. The CDR3 reads CSASPEYEQYF. The CDR3 region has the DNA TGCAGTGCTAGCCCCGAATACGAGCAGTACTTC.

V gene TRBV7-2 combines with J gene TRBJ1-2, with D hard to call. The CDR3 contains 13 residues. The V gene's germline CDR1 is SGHTA and CDR2 FQGNSA. V gave up 5 bases and J gave up 8 bases, with 15 bases separating them. DNA of the CDR3: TGTGCCAGCAGCCCCGGACCCATGGTCGGCTACACCTTC. It specifies CASSPGPMVGYTF.

V is TRBV3-1 and J is TRBJ1-1, with D tentatively TRBD1 (6 bases). The germline CDR1 and CDR2 sequences are LGHDT and YNNKEL (reference sequence). Trimming pared 3 bases from V and 2 bases from J, leaving 13 bases between. CDR3 size: 15 residues. The CDR3 DNA follows: TGTGCCAGCAGCCATTATTGGACAGAAAACACTGAAGCTTTCTTT. It encodes CASSHYWTENTEAFF.

The chain uses TRBV18 and TRBJ2-7; TRBD2 might be the D (5 bases). CDR1 is KGHSH and CDR2 is LQKENI in the germline V gene. The CDR3 length is 13 residues. Deletions cut 0 bases from V and 3 bases from J, with 6 bases between. The DNA for the CDR3 is TGTGCCAGCTCACCACCGGGAGACTACGAGCAGTACTTC. Its translation: CASSPPGDYEQYF.

The chain links TRBV29-1 to TRBJ2-1; 13 bases are shared with TRBD2. J gave up 5 bases and V 5 bases, and 9 bases lay outside the gene matches. The germline CDR1 and CDR2 sequences are SQVTM and ANQGSEA. This CDR3 is 16 amino acids long. The CDR3 DNA follows: TGCAGCGTTTCCAAATGGGGACTAGCGGGGAACAATGAGCAGTTCTTC. Its translation is CSVSKWGLAGNNEQFF.

There are a few counts of this clonotype. The V and J genes are TRBV7-9 and TRBJ2-3; D call uncertain. The germline V gene encodes CDR1 SEHNR and CDR2 FQNEAQ (reference sequence). This CDR3 region has 13 residues. V was pared by 11 bases and J by 1 base, with 13 bases between. The chain's CDR3 is CAGSLGRTDTQYF. In nucleotides, the CDR3 is TGTGCCGGGTCCCTCGGACGCACAGATACGCAGTATTTT. Filled out from reference TRBV7-9 and TRBJ2-3, the complete variable domain reads DTGVSQNPRHKITKRGQNVTFRCDPISEHNRLYWYRQTLGQGPEFLTYFQNEAQLEKSRLLSDRFSAERPKGSFSTLEIQRTEQGDSAMYLCAGSLGRTDTQYFGPGTRLTVL.

This clonotype was observed a handful of times. The genes are TRBV16 and TRBJ2-5, with D perhaps TRBD1 (6 bases). V was trimmed by 3 bases and J by 2 bases, leaving 16 bases between them. Germline CDR1 and CDR2: KGHSY and FQNENV. The CDR3 has 16 amino acids. The CDR3 DNA is TGTGCCAGCAGCCATAAGACGTTCGACAGGCAAGAGACCCAGTACTTC. This codes for CASSHKTFDRQETQYF.

The V call is TRBV7-9, the J call TRBJ2-7; tentatively, D is TRBD1 (6 bases). V was trimmed by 2 bases and J by 8 bases, leaving 10 bases between them. There are 12 residues in the CDR3. Germline values: CDR1 SEHNR, CDR2 FQNEAQ (reference sequence). The CDR3: CASSLNQGKQYV. The CDR3 DNA is TGTGCCAGCAGCTTAAATCAGGGGAAGCAGTACGTC.

There are a few counts of this clonotype. This sequence joins TRBV7-2 and TRBJ2-7, with a possible D match to TRBD2 (6 bases). Trimming took 1 base from V and 0 from J, leaving 10 bases between them. This CDR3 is 15 amino acids long. CDR1 and CDR2 from the germline V gene are SGHTA and FQGNSA. The CDR3 here is CASSLGRGPSYEQYF. Written as DNA, the CDR3 is TGTGCCAGCAGCTTAGGGCGGGGTCCCTCCTACGAGCAGTACTTC.